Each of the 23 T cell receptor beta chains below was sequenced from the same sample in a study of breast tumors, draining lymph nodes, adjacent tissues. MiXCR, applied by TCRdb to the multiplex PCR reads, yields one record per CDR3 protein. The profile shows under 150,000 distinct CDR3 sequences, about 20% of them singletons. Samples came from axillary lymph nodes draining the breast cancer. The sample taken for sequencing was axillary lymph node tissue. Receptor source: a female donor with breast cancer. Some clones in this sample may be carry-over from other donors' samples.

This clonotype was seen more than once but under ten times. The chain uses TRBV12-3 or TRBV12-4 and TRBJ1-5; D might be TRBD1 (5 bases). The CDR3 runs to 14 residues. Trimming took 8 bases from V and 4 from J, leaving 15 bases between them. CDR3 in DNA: TGTGCCAGCTCTTGGGGGGGGGTGAATCAGCCCCAGCATTTT. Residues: CASSWGGVNQPQHF.

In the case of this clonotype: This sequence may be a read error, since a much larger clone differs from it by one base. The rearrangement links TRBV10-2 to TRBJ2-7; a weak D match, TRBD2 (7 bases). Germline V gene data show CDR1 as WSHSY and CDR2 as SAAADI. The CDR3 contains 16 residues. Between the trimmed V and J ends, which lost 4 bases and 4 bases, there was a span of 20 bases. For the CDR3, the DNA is TGCGCCAGCAGTGCTGATGGAGCGAGGGGGGGGTACGAGCAGTACTTC. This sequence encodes CASSADGARGGYEQYF.

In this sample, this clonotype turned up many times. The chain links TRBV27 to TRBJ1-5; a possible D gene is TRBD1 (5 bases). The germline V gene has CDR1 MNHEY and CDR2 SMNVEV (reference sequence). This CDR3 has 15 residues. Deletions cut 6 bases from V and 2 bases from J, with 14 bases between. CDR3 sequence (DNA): TGTGCCAGCAGCAAGGGGTTTTCGGGCAATCAGCCCCAGCATTTT. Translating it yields CASSKGFSGNQPQHF.

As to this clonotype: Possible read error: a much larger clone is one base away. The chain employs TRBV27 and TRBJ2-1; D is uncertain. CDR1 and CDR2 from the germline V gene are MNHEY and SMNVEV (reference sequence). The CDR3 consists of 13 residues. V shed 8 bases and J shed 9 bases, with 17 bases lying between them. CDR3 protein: CASGTGRLSEQFF. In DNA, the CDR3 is TGTGCCAGCGGTACTGGGCGGCTCAGTGAGCAGTTCTTC.

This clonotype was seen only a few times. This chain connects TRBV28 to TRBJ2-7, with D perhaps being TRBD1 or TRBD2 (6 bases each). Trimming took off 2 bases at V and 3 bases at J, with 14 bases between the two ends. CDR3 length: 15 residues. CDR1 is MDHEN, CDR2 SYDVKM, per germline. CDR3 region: CASSLDGGPNYEQYF. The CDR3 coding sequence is TGTGCCAGCAGTTTAGACGGGGGCCCTAACTACGAGCAGTACTTC.

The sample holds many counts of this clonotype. This CDR3 is CASSLRAEQYF. As DNA, the CDR3 is TGTGCCAGCAGTTTACGAGCTGAGCAGTACTTC. V is TRBV28 and J is TRBJ2-7, with D uncertain. With 2 bases removed from V and 7 bases from J, the gap between germline ends came to 6 bases. Germline CDR1 reads MDHEN; CDR2 reads SYDVKM. The CDR3 has 11 residues.

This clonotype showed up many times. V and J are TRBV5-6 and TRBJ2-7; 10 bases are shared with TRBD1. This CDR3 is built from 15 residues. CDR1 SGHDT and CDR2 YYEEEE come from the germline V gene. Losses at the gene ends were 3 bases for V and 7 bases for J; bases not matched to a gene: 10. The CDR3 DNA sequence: TGTGCCAGCAGCTCACCGGGACAGGGGCTGGGGGAGCAGTACTTC. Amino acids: CASSSPGQGLGEQYF.

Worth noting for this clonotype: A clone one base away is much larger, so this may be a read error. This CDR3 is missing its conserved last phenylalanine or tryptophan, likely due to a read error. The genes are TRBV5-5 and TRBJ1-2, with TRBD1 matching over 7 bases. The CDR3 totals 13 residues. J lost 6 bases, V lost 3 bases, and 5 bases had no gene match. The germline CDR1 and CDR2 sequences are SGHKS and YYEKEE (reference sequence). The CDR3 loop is CASSSRQGDGYTS. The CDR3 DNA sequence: TGTGCCAGCAGCTCACGACAGGGTGATGGCTACACCTCC.

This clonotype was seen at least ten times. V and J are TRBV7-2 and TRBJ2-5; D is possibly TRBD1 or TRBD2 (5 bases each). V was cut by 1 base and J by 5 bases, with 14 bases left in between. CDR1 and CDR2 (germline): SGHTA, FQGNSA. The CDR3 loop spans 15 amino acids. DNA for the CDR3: TGTGCCAGCAGCTTAGATGCTGTCTGGGGGGAGACCCAGTACTTC. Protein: CASSLDAVWGETQYF.

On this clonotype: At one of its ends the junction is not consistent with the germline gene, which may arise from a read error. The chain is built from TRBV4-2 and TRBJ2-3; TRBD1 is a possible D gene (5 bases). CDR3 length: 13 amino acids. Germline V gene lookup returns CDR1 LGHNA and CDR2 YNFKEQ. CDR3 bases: TGTGCCGGCAGTCCAGGGAGCACAGATACGCAGTATTTT. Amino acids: CAGSPGSTDTQYF.

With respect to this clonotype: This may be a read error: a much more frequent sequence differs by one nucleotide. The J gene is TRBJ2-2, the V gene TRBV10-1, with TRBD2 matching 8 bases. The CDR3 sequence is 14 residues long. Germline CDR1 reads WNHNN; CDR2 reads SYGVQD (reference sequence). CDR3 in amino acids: CASSFSGNTEELFF. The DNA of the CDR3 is TGCGCCAGCAGCTTTAGCGGGAACACCGAGGAGCTGTTTTTT.

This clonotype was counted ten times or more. CDR3 region: CSVEAPDRETYNEQFF. The CDR3 bases are TGCAGCGTTGAAGCCCCGGACAGGGAAACCTACAATGAGCAGTTCTTC. The chain has TRBV29-1 and TRBJ2-1, with 8 nucleotides matching TRBD1. Germline CDR1 and CDR2: SQVTM and ANQGSEA. The CDR3 length is 16 residues. Losses at the gene ends were 1 base for V and 2 bases for J; bases not matched to a gene: 7.

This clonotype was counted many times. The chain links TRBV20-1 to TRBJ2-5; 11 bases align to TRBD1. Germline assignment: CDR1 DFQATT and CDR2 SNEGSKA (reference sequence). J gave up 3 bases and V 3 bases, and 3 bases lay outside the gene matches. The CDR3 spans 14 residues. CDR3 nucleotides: TGCAGTGCTAGCCTGGGACAGGGGGAAGAGACCCAGTACTTC. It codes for CSASLGQGEETQYF.

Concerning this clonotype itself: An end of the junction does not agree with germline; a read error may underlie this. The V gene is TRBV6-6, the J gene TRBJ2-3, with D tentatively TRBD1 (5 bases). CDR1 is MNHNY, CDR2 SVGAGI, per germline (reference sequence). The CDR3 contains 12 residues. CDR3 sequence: CASSRGTGTQYF. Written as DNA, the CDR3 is TGTGCCAGCAGTCGAGGCACAGGTACGCAGTATTTC.

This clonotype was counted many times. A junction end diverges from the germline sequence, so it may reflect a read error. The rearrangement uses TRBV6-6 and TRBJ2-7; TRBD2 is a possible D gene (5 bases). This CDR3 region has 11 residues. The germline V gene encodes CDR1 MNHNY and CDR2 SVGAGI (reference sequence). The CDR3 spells CASSYPSGLAF. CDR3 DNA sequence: TGTGCCAGCAGTTACCCGTCAGGACTCGCTTTC.

The CDR3 region has the DNA TGTGCCAGCAGTGAATACAGGGAAATAGGGGGGAATCAGCCCCAGCATTTT. It translates to CASSEYREIGGNQPQHF. This sequence joins TRBV6-1 and TRBJ1-5; D may be TRBD1 (6 bases). The V end lost 2 bases, the J end lost 4 bases, and 18 bases lay between the germline ends. The CDR3 contains 17 residues. CDR1 is MNHNS and CDR2 is SASEGT in the germline V gene.

The CDR3 sequence is CSARATGDGADTQYF. CDR3 in DNA: TGCAGTGCTAGGGCTACAGGGGACGGGGCAGATACGCAGTATTTT. This chain joins TRBV20-1 and TRBJ2-3; 7 bases fit TRBD1. CDR1 DFQATT and CDR2 SNEGSKA come from the germline V gene (reference sequence). V lost 3 bases, J lost 4 bases, and 10 bases stayed unmatched. The CDR3 has 15 amino acids.

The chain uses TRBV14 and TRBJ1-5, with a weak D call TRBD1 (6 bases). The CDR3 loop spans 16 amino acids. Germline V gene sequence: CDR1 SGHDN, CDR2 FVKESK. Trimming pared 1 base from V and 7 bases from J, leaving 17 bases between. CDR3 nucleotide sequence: TGTGCCAGCAGCCAAGCCGGGGGCGCGGAGGGACAGCCCCAGCATTTT. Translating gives CASSQAGGAEGQPQHF. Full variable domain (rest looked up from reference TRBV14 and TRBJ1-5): EAGVTQFPSHSVIEKGQTVTLRCDPISGHDNLYWYRRVMGKEIKFLLHFVKESKQDESGMPNNRFLAERTGGTYSTLKVQPAELEDSGVYFCASSQAGGAEGQPQHFGDGTRLSIL.

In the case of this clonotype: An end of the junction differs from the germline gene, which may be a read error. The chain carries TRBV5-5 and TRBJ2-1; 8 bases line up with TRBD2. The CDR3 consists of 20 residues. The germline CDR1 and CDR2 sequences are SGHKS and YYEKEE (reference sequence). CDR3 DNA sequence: TGTGCCAGCAGCGGACGCCCGTCGGGACGATCTTTCCCGGGAGGGAATGAGCGGTTCTTC. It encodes CASSGRPSGRSFPGGNERFF.

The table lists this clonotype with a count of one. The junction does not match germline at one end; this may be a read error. The CDR3 region has the DNA TGTGTCTGGAGTGCACGGGGATTGAGCAATCAGCCCCAGCATTTT. This codes for CVWSARGLSNQPQHF. The rearrangement links TRBV30 to TRBJ1-5; D not certain. CDR3 length: 15 amino acids. CDR1 is GTSNPN and CDR2 is SVGIG in the germline V gene (reference sequence).

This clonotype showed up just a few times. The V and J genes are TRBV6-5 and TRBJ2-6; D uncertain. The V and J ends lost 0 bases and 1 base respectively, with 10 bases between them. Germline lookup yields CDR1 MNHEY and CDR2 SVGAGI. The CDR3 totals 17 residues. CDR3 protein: CASSYSAVRSGANVLTF. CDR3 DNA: TGTGCCAGCAGTTACTCGGCCGTACGGTCTGGGGCCAACGTCCTGACTTTC.

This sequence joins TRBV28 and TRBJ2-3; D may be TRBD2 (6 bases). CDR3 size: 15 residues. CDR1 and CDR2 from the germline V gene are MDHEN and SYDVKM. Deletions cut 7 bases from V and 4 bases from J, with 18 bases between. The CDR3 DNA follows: TGTGCCAGCACCCCTCACTCGGGCGGGGCAGATACGCAGTATTTT. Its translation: CASTPHSGGADTQYF.

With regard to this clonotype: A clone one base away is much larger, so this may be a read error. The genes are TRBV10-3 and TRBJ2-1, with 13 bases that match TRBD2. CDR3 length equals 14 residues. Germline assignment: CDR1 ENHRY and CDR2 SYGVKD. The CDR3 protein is CAINRGLAGPEQSF. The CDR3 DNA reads TGTGCCATCAATAGGGGACTAGCGGGACCCGAGCAGTCCTTC.